This T cell receptor (beta chain) comes out of a study of CD8+ T cells in alopecia areata. Study in general: Oral tofacitinib (5 to 10 mg twice daily) was administered to treated patients.

Looked up from germline, CDR1 is SEHNR and CDR2 is FQNEAQ (reference sequence). This CDR3 has 16 residues. To note about this clone: One junction end disagrees with the germline gene, perhaps due to a read error.

Regarding treatment: oral pan-JAK inhibitor, 5-10 mg twice daily. As the sequencing template, cDNA was produced by extracting RNA and reverse transcribing it. Assay: immunoSEQ multiplex PCR; the TCRdb copy retains only in-frame clones and omits some. Here the sample spans more than 90,000 clones, 50% to 75% being singletons. The chain links TRBV7-9 to TRBJ2-6, with D hard to call. The sample consisted of CD8+ T cells sorted from blood, taken at week 4, from a patient treated with tofacitinib. This clonotype was obtained from a human donor with alopecia areata. This chain's CDR3 is CASSPHSSSGANVLTF. In DNA form, the CDR3 reads TGCGCCAGCAGCCCACATAGTTCCTCTGGGGCCAACGTCCTGACTTTC.